These T cell receptor beta chains were read from a single sample in a study of blood T cell repertoires in COVID-19. Sequenced by immunoSEQ multiplex PCR; TCRdb stores in-frame clones only, minus some. The sample records about 26,000 clones, 80% to 95% being singletons. Sequencing input: peripheral blood. These receptors were taken from a human donor in a cohort sampled during active COVID-19. The CDR3 runs from the conserved cysteine through the conserved F or W. The D gene is left open where the match is weak. Not all rows give a size; the values are once, few, many and, for expanded clones, a class.

TRBJ2-7,TRBV5-1,-,TRBD2,TGCGCCAGCAGCTTAAGCGGGAGAGACTACGAGCAGTACTTC,CASSLSGRDYEQYF
TRBJ1-1,TRBV5-4,-,-,TGTGCCAGCAGCTTCGGTAACACTGAAGCTTTCTTT,CASSFGNTEAFF
TRBJ1-1,TRBV6-5,-,-,TGTGCCAGCAGGGCCGGAGAGATACTGAACACTGAAGCTTTCTTT,CASRAGEILNTEAFF
TRBJ2-2,TRBV7-9,-,-,TGTGCCAGCAGCTTAGGTGGTTGGGGACAGAACACCGGGGAGCTGTTTTTT,CASSLGGWGQNTGELFF
TRBJ2-3,TRBV7-9,-,TRBD1,TGTGCCAGCAGCTCCGGCTTTACAGGGGCAGATACGCAGTATTTT,CASSSGFTGADTQYF
TRBJ1-6,TRBV27,-,TRBD1,TGTGCCAGCAGGAGGACAGGGGAGTATAATTCACCCCTCCACTTT,CASRRTGEYNSPLHF
TRBJ2-1,TRBV5-6,-,-,TGTGCCAGCAGCTTGGGACACGTCCTATCTTACAATGAGCAGTTCTTC,CASSLGHVLSYNEQFF
TRBJ2-2,TRBV24-1,-,-,TGTGCCACCAGGACTTTCACCGGGGAGCTGTTTTTT,CATRTFTGELFF
TRBJ2-6,TRBV5-1,-,-,TGCGCCAGCAGCTTGACGGGTACCTCTGGGGCCAACGTCCTGACTTTC,CASSLTGTSGANVLTF
TRBJ2-3,TRBV7-2,-,-,TGTGCCAGCAGCTTAGCCCTAGCGCTTATCCCAGATACGCAGTATTTT,CASSLALALIPDTQYF
TRBJ2-5,TRBV12-3/TRBV12-4,-,-,TGTGCCAGCAGTCCCGACTCCGGGACCCAGTACTTC,CASSPDSGTQYF
TRBJ2-5,TRBV5-8,-,-,TGTGCCAGCAGCTTGGGAGGGGGTCCCCGACAAGAGACCCAGTACTTC,CASSLGGGPRQETQYF
TRBJ1-6,TRBV7-2,-,TRBD1,TGTGCCAGCAGCGCCCAGCGGACAGGGCATAATTCACCCCTCCACTTT,CASSAQRTGHNSPLHF
TRBJ1-5,TRBV12-3/TRBV12-4,-,-,TGTGCCAGCTCAATGCGGGGGAATCAGCCCCAGCATTTT,CASSMRGNQPQHF
TRBJ1-2,TRBV6-2/TRBV6-3,-,-,TGTGCCAGCAGCAGGACGGGGGGCCAGGTCTATGGCTACACCTTC,CASSRTGGQVYGYTF
TRBJ2-2,TRBV11-3,-,TRBD2,TGTGCCAGCAGCCCAGAGTGGGGCGGGACCTCGGGAGGTGGGGAGCTGTTTTTT,CASSPEWGGTSGGGELFF
TRBJ2-5,TRBV7-9,-,TRBD1,TGTGCCAGCAGCTTAACAGGGACAGTCGGAGAGACCCAGTACTTC,CASSLTGTVGETQYF
TRBJ1-1,TRBV5-1,-,-,TGCGCCAGCAGCTCCAACCAGGGCGGCACTGAAGCTTTCTTT,CASSSNQGGTEAFF
TRBJ1-6,TRBV6-1,-,-,TGTGCCAGCACGGAGAATAATTCACCCCTCCACTTT,CASTENNSPLHF
TRBJ1-1,TRBV3-1/TRBV3-2,-,-,TGTGCCAGCAGCCAAGAAGTTGGCAGGGTCCCCCCTGAAGCTTTCTTT,CASSQEVGRVPPEAFF
TRBJ2-7,TRBV10-2,once,-,TGCGCCAGCAGTGTTAGTGAAGACTACGAGCAGTACTTC,CASSVSEDYEQYF
TRBJ1-2,TRBV9,-,TRBD1,TGTGCCAGCAGCACCTCCCTAGGGACAGGGTTTGGCTACACCTTC,CASSTSLGTGFGYTF
TRBJ2-7,TRBV7-7,-,TRBD1,TGTGCTAGCAGCTTAGGAGGGACAGGGCCCCACGAGCAGTACTTC,CASSLGGTGPHEQYF
TRBJ1-1,TRBV12-5,-,-,TGTGCTAGTGGTTTGGCACCCCGGGAGGACACTGAAGCTTTCTTT,CASGLAPREDTEAFF
TRBJ1-5,TRBV19,-,-,TGTGCCAGTAGTCCCACAGGGATATTCGGCCTCTATAGCAATCAGCCCCAGCATTTT,CASSPTGIFGLYSNQPQHF
TRBJ2-3,TRBV10-3,-,-,TGTGCCATCAGTGAGGAGGGCACAGATACGCAGTATTTT,CAISEEGTDTQYF
TRBJ2-1,TRBV20-1,-,TRBD2,TGCAGTGCTAGTGAATTGACTAGCGGGTCGGGGAATGAGCAGTTCTTC,CSASELTSGSGNEQFF